This TCR beta chain was found in a study of low-dose radiotherapy and immunotherapy resistance in tumors. As for the study in general: Participants in Cohort 1 were administered 0.5 Gy per fraction at 2-week intervals, to a cumulative dose of 6.5 Gy.

The J segment lost 13 bases and the V segment lost 0 bases, leaving 7 bases of the junction unmatched. CDR1 is DFQATT, CDR2 SNEGSKA, per germline (reference sequence). This CDR3 has 12 residues. TRAV and TRBV primers primed cDNA for both TCRalpha and TCRbeta. The TCRs were subjected to amplification over approximately 19 PCR cycles employing a constant-region primer in conjunction with a V-primer adapter. TCRdb re-derived calls from the reads in MiXCR, one entry per CDR3 protein. Here the sample spans 70,000 to 95,000 distinct CDR3 sequences, 18% being singletons. Described time point: before trial treatment. This clonotype has at least ten counts.

This receptor was obtained from a male donor with prostate cancer. The genes are TRBV20-1 and TRBJ2-5, with 8 bases lining up with TRBD2. Sequenced here: PBMCs, sampled before treatment. Here the CDR3 DNA reads TGCAGTGCTAGAGATCGGCTAGCGGGCCCGTACTTC. Amino acids: CSARDRLAGPYF.